Listed below are T cell receptor beta chains from one sample, sequenced in a study of T cells in Graves' hyperthyroidism and ophthalmopathy. TCRdb reprocessed the multiplex PCR reads with MiXCR, giving one entry per CDR3 protein. The sample lists some 550,000 distinct CDR3 sequences; around 20% were seen once. The sample was blood. The receptors were gathered from a man aged 18 to 29 with Graves' hyperthyroidism. Both conserved end residues are part of each CDR3. Fields, in order: D gene, J gene, V gene, clone size, CDR3 DNA, CDR3 protein. The D gene is left open where the match is weak. Clone size is not always given. Where it is, it says once, few, many or a class for expanded clones.

d_call: .
j_call: TRBJ1-1
v_call: TRBV7-2
clone_size: many
cdr3_nt: TGTGCCAGCAGCTTACCGGATAACACTGAAGCTTTCTTT
cdr3_aa: CASSLPDNTEAFF

d_call: TRBD1
j_call: TRBJ2-7
v_call: TRBV28
clone_size: many
cdr3_nt: TGTGCCACCACCGGGACAGGGGGTTCCCCCTCCGAGCAGTACTTC
cdr3_aa: CATTGTGGSPSEQYF

d_call: .
j_call: TRBJ1-2
v_call: TRBV5-1
clone_size: many
cdr3_nt: TGCGCCAGCTACGGACAGACCAACTATGGCTACACCTTC
cdr3_aa: CASYGQTNYGYTF

d_call: .
j_call: TRBJ2-2
v_call: TRBV6-1
clone_size: many
cdr3_nt: TGTGCCAGCAGTCCGGCGGACAGAGCCACCGGGGAGCTGTTTTTT
cdr3_aa: CASSPADRATGELFF

d_call: TRBD1
j_call: TRBJ1-2
v_call: TRBV11-2
clone_size: .
cdr3_nt: TGTGCCAGCAGCTTAAGGGGCCGGGACAGCAACTATGGCTACACCTTC
cdr3_aa: CASSLRGRDSNYGYTF

d_call: .
j_call: TRBJ2-2
v_call: TRBV6-2/TRBV6-3
clone_size: many
cdr3_nt: TGTGCCAGCAGTTACGGGAATTCGTGGGGCCGCCGGAACACCGGGGAGCTGTTTTTT
cdr3_aa: CASSYGNSWGRRNTGELFF

d_call: .
j_call: TRBJ1-5
v_call: TRBV15
clone_size: many
cdr3_nt: TGTGCCACCAGCAGAGAAACAAGTAGCAATCAGCCCCAGCATTTT
cdr3_aa: CATSRETSSNQPQHF

d_call: .
j_call: TRBJ2-5
v_call: TRBV7-9
clone_size: many
cdr3_nt: TGTGCCAGCAGAAAGGGGGTAGAGACCCAGTACTTC
cdr3_aa: CASRKGVETQYF

d_call: TRBD2
j_call: TRBJ2-5
v_call: TRBV7-2
clone_size: .
cdr3_nt: TGTGCCAGCAGCCGGACCGCGGGGGGGCTACAAGAGACCCAGTACTTC
cdr3_aa: CASSRTAGGLQETQYF

d_call: .
j_call: TRBJ2-7
v_call: TRBV28
clone_size: .
cdr3_nt: TGTGCCAGCAACGAGGGGGGAGGGCTGGGCGAGCAGTACTTC
cdr3_aa: CASNEGGGLGEQYF

d_call: .
j_call: TRBJ1-5
v_call: TRBV15
clone_size: many
cdr3_nt: TGTGCCACCAGCAGTGTGAGGGGCGTTCAGCCCCAGCATTTT
cdr3_aa: CATSSVRGVQPQHF

d_call: .
j_call: TRBJ1-1
v_call: TRBV7-9
clone_size: many
cdr3_nt: TGTGCCAGCAGCTTGGCCGGGAGGGGAGCCACTGAAGCTTTCTTT
cdr3_aa: CASSLAGRGATEAFF

d_call: .
j_call: TRBJ2-7
v_call: TRBV12-3/TRBV12-4
clone_size: many
cdr3_nt: TGTGCCAGCAGTCCAGACAGGTTAATCTCCTACGAGCAGTACTTC
cdr3_aa: CASSPDRLISYEQYF

d_call: .
j_call: TRBJ1-3
v_call: TRBV12-3/TRBV12-4
clone_size: .
cdr3_nt: TGTGCCAGCAGTGGGGCCGTCCCACCGGGAAACACCATATATTTT
cdr3_aa: CASSGAVPPGNTIYF

d_call: .
j_call: TRBJ2-7
v_call: TRBV6-1
clone_size: many
cdr3_nt: TGTGCCAGCAGCAGGGGTTCCTACGAGCAGTACTTC
cdr3_aa: CASSRGSYEQYF

d_call: .
j_call: TRBJ1-5
v_call: TRBV6-1
clone_size: many
cdr3_nt: TGTGCCAGCCGCCGCCAGGGCTTTCAGCCCCAGCATTTT
cdr3_aa: CASRRQGFQPQHF

d_call: TRBD1
j_call: TRBJ1-1
v_call: TRBV6-1
clone_size: .
cdr3_nt: TGTGCCAGCAGTGAAAACAGGGGGCCAACTGAAGCTTTCTTT
cdr3_aa: CASSENRGPTEAFF

d_call: .
j_call: TRBJ1-5
v_call: TRBV6-1
clone_size: many
cdr3_nt: TGTGCCAGCAGAATGACGACCGATCAGCCCCAGCATTTT
cdr3_aa: CASRMTTDQPQHF

d_call: .
j_call: TRBJ1-5
v_call: TRBV20-1
clone_size: .
cdr3_nt: TGCAGTGCTAGGCTGGCGACGGGAGACCTAAATCAGCCCCAGCATTTT
cdr3_aa: CSARLATGDLNQPQHF

d_call: .
j_call: TRBJ1-1
v_call: TRBV19
clone_size: .
cdr3_nt: TGTGCCAGTAGTGTCGTAGGTCGAACTGAAGCTTTCTTT
cdr3_aa: CASSVVGRTEAFF

d_call: .
j_call: TRBJ1-1
v_call: TRBV20-1
clone_size: many
cdr3_nt: TGCAGTGCCCTAGGGGGCACTGAAGCTTTCTTT
cdr3_aa: CSALGGTEAFF

d_call: TRBD1
j_call: TRBJ1-5
v_call: TRBV6-1
clone_size: many
cdr3_nt: TGTGCCAGCAGTGAAGACAGGGGGCACGGACAGCCCCAGCATTTT
cdr3_aa: CASSEDRGHGQPQHF

d_call: TRBD1
j_call: TRBJ2-2
v_call: TRBV19
clone_size: many
cdr3_nt: TGTGCCAGTAGTACCCAGGGGGCGCAAGGGGAGCTGTTTTTT
cdr3_aa: CASSTQGAQGELFF

d_call: .
j_call: TRBJ1-1
v_call: TRBV28
clone_size: many
cdr3_nt: TGTGCCAGCACCCCAGGGGAAACTGAAGCTTTCTTT
cdr3_aa: CASTPGETEAFF

d_call: TRBD1
j_call: TRBJ2-7
v_call: TRBV12-3/TRBV12-4
clone_size: few
cdr3_nt: TGTGCCAGCAGTCTAGCCGGGACAGGGGACTACGAGCAGTACTTC
cdr3_aa: CASSLAGTGDYEQYF

d_call: TRBD1
j_call: TRBJ1-2
v_call: TRBV12-3/TRBV12-4
clone_size: many
cdr3_nt: TGTGCCAGCAGTTTAAGGGACAGGGTGCCGAATTCCCCTGGCTACACCTTC
cdr3_aa: CASSLRDRVPNSPGYTF

d_call: .
j_call: TRBJ1-1
v_call: TRBV28
clone_size: many
cdr3_nt: TGTGCCAGCAGTTTTAAGCGGGGAACTGAAGCTTTCTTT
cdr3_aa: CASSFKRGTEAFF

d_call: .
j_call: TRBJ1-1
v_call: TRBV3-1
clone_size: few
cdr3_nt: TGTGCCAGCAGCCTGTCTGGGGCTGGGGACACTGAAGCTTTCTTT
cdr3_aa: CASSLSGAGDTEAFF

d_call: TRBD1
j_call: TRBJ1-5
v_call: TRBV27
clone_size: many
cdr3_nt: TGTGCCAGCAGTTTAAAGGGGGCCCGGCAGCCCCAGCATTTT
cdr3_aa: CASSLKGARQPQHF

d_call: TRBD1
j_call: TRBJ1-2
v_call: TRBV12-3/TRBV12-4
clone_size: many
cdr3_nt: TGTGCCAGCGGAATTCCCGGGACAGGGACTAAAGGCTACACCTTC
cdr3_aa: CASGIPGTGTKGYTF

d_call: TRBD1
j_call: TRBJ1-3
v_call: TRBV12-3/TRBV12-4
clone_size: few
cdr3_nt: TGTGCCAGCAGTCGAACGGACAGGGGTGTACGAAACACCATATATTTT
cdr3_aa: CASSRTDRGVRNTIYF

d_call: .
j_call: TRBJ2-4
v_call: TRBV5-5
clone_size: many
cdr3_nt: .
cdr3_aa: CASSLRAGSENIQYF

d_call: TRBD2
j_call: TRBJ2-7
v_call: TRBV20-1
clone_size: .
cdr3_nt: TGCAGTGCTGAAGGTAGCGGGGGCTATTCGTACGAGCAGTACTTC
cdr3_aa: CSAEGSGGYSYEQYF

d_call: .
j_call: TRBJ2-7
v_call: TRBV6-1
clone_size: many
cdr3_nt: TGTGCCAGCAGTGAAGTAATGCCGGGACGCTACGAGCAGTACTTC
cdr3_aa: CASSEVMPGRYEQYF

d_call: TRBD1
j_call: TRBJ1-2
v_call: TRBV6-5
clone_size: .
cdr3_nt: TGTGCCAGCAGTTATGGGACAGAGAGAGGCTATGGCTACACCTTC
cdr3_aa: CASSYGTERGYGYTF

d_call: TRBD1
j_call: TRBJ1-5
v_call: TRBV15
clone_size: many
cdr3_nt: TGTGCCACCAGCACCCTGGGACAGCACAATCAGCCCCAGCATTTT
cdr3_aa: CATSTLGQHNQPQHF

d_call: TRBD2
j_call: TRBJ2-7
v_call: TRBV20-1
clone_size: many
cdr3_nt: TGCAGTGCTAGAGATCACGGGCGGGGGGCCAACTACGAGCAGTACTTC
cdr3_aa: CSARDHGRGANYEQYF

d_call: .
j_call: TRBJ1-2
v_call: TRBV6-1
clone_size: many
cdr3_nt: TGTGCCAGCAGTGAAGTTGGGGGAAACTACTATGGCTACACCTTC
cdr3_aa: CASSEVGGNYYGYTF

d_call: TRBD1
j_call: TRBJ2-5
v_call: TRBV2
clone_size: many
cdr3_nt: TGTGCCAGCAGTCCGTGGACAGGGGAAGGAGAGACCCAGTACTTC
cdr3_aa: CASSPWTGEGETQYF

d_call: TRBD1
j_call: TRBJ1-5
v_call: TRBV28
clone_size: .
cdr3_nt: TGTGCCAGCAAAGGGGGCGCAGGAAATCAGCCCCAGCATTTT
cdr3_aa: CASKGGAGNQPQHF

d_call: .
j_call: TRBJ1-1
v_call: TRBV20-1
clone_size: .
cdr3_nt: TGCAGTGCTAGAGATACGGGACACCGGATAAGGAACACTGAAGCTTTCTTT
cdr3_aa: CSARDTGHRIRNTEAFF

d_call: .
j_call: TRBJ2-6
v_call: TRBV20-1
clone_size: many
cdr3_nt: TGCCCCCCTGGGGCCAACGTCCTGACTTTC
cdr3_aa: CPPGANVLTF

d_call: .
j_call: TRBJ2-7
v_call: TRBV24-1
clone_size: .
cdr3_nt: TGTGCCACCAGTGGCGGGGTAACCTACGAGCAGTACTTC
cdr3_aa: CATSGGVTYEQYF

d_call: .
j_call: TRBJ2-7
v_call: TRBV7-9
clone_size: few
cdr3_nt: TGTGCCAGCAGCCTAACCGGGACCGCGCCCCACGAGCAGTACTTC
cdr3_aa: CASSLTGTAPHEQYF

d_call: .
j_call: TRBJ2-5
v_call: TRBV4-1
clone_size: few
cdr3_nt: TGCGCCAGCAGCCAAGACGAGTTTTGGACGACTAGGGCGGCCCAGTACTTC
cdr3_aa: CASSQDEFWTTRAAQYF

d_call: .
j_call: TRBJ1-5
v_call: TRBV5-1
clone_size: many
cdr3_nt: TGCGCCAGCAGCTTGGATGGAGGGCAACAGCCCCAGCATTTT
cdr3_aa: CASSLDGGQQPQHF

d_call: .
j_call: TRBJ1-2
v_call: TRBV6-1
clone_size: .
cdr3_nt: TGTGCCAGCAGTGATTCTTGGAGCGATTTTAACTATGGCTACACCTTC
cdr3_aa: CASSDSWSDFNYGYTF

d_call: .
j_call: TRBJ1-2
v_call: TRBV12-3/TRBV12-4
clone_size: many
cdr3_nt: TGTGCCAGCAGTCCCATGCTGACAGAAAATGGCTACACCTTC
cdr3_aa: CASSPMLTENGYTF

d_call: TRBD1
j_call: TRBJ1-1
v_call: TRBV9
clone_size: .
cdr3_nt: TGTGCCAGCAGCGTCGAGACAGGGGGTAAAGCTTTCTTT
cdr3_aa: CASSVETGGKAFF

d_call: TRBD2
j_call: TRBJ2-7
v_call: TRBV6-1
clone_size: .
cdr3_nt: TGTGCCAGCAGTCAACCTAGCGGGGGGATCTACGAGCAGTACTTC
cdr3_aa: CASSQPSGGIYEQYF

d_call: .
j_call: TRBJ2-2
v_call: TRBV5-1
clone_size: many
cdr3_nt: TGCGCCAGCAGCCCTGGACCCGGTTTAAATGTCACCGGGGAGCTGTTTTTT
cdr3_aa: CASSPGPGLNVTGELFF

d_call: .
j_call: TRBJ2-5
v_call: TRBV10-3
clone_size: once
cdr3_nt: TGTGCCACGAGGGATCAAGAGACCCAGTACTTC
cdr3_aa: CATRDQETQYF

d_call: .
j_call: TRBJ1-1
v_call: TRBV12-3/TRBV12-4
clone_size: many
cdr3_nt: TGTGCCAGCAGTTTAGCACCGTTTGTTGGCACTGAAGCTTTCTTT
cdr3_aa: CASSLAPFVGTEAFF

d_call: .
j_call: TRBJ1-1
v_call: TRBV10-3
clone_size: many
cdr3_nt: TGTGCCATCAGTGAGTCTACAGGCCTAGGTGGGAACACTGAAGCTTTCTTT
cdr3_aa: CAISESTGLGGNTEAFF